This T cell receptor beta chain was observed in a study of T cell responses to AZD1222 COVID-19 vaccine. Broader study findings: Targets within unmutated variant regions were reportedly found for nearly half of spike-specific TCRs. White British donors predominated, females outnumbered males, and clonal diversity was possibly underestimated. Regions 160-218 and 743-854 held dominance among vaccine-associated CD4 TCRs, which spanned spike.

This clone appeared once. Its antigen is as yet unknown. The study pooled second doses at about 4 or about 12 weeks. Produced via immunoSEQ multiplex PCR; TCRdb's table is partial and in-frame only. The table includes 78,000 or so clones, 80% detected once. This CDR3 is built from 10 residues. Trimming pared 3 bases from V and 3 bases from J, leaving 2 bases between. Germline V gene lookup returns CDR1 SQVTM and CDR2 ANQGSEA. This sample comprised peripheral blood, obtained 28 days after the second AZD1222 dose. The chain links TRBV29-1 to TRBJ1-2, with D unresolved. This receptor was obtained from an adult who received the AZD1222 COVID-19 vaccine. CDR3 sequence: CSVEDYGYTF. The CDR3 coding sequence is TGCAGCGTTGAGGACTATGGCTACACCTTC.